These 19 T cell receptor beta chains came from one sample sequenced in a study of T-cell reconstitution after alpha-beta-depleted transplantation in children. TCRbeta library preparation incorporated unique molecular identifiers. One entry per CDR3 protein results from TCRdb running MiXCR on the PCR reads. The table lists approximately 490,000 distinct CDR3 sequences, over 9.5% of them singletons. Here the sequenced sample was PBMCs, taken before TCRalphabeta/CD19-depleted stem cell transplant. Receptors originate from a child aged 2-15 years with inherited bone marrow failure, due to receive a stem cell transplant.

This clonotype was counted ten times or more. J is TRBJ2-1 and V is TRBV4-2, with 7 bases lining up with TRBD2. CDR1 is LGHNA and CDR2 is YNFKEQ in the germline V gene. Losses at the gene ends were 1 base for V and 7 bases for J; bases not matched to a gene: 10. This CDR3 contains 16 residues. The CDR3 region has the DNA TGTGCCAGCAGCCAAGGAACGAGGCGGGAGTATAATGAGCAGTTCTTC. Its translation: CASSQGTRREYNEQFF.

This clonotype showed up many times. The chain joins TRBV7-2 to TRBJ2-1, with D hard to call. CDR1 SGHTA and CDR2 FQGNSA come from the germline V gene. V shed 2 bases and J shed 2 bases, with 4 bases lying between them. The CDR3 covers 13 residues. As DNA, the CDR3 is TGTGCCAGCAGCTTACCCCCCTACAATGAGCAGTTCTTC. Protein: CASSLPPYNEQFF.

There are many counts of this clonotype. This chain joins TRBV27 and TRBJ2-1, with TRBD2 matching 7 bases. The trim removed 8 bases at V and 0 bases at J, leaving 4 bases unmatched. Germline CDR1 MNHEY, CDR2 SMNVEV (reference sequence). The CDR3 covers 14 residues. CDR3 in amino acids: CASSGTNSYNEQFF. The CDR3 DNA follows: TGTGCCAGCTCCGGGACTAACTCCTACAATGAGCAGTTCTTC.

The sample holds many counts of this clonotype. The genes are TRBV18 and TRBJ2-7, with D uncertain. The CDR3 sequence is 13 residues long. V was shortened by 3 bases and J by 5 bases, with 11 bases between the two germline ends. CDR1 is KGHSH, CDR2 LQKENI, per germline. CDR3 sequence: CASSPELAHEQYF. Here the CDR3 DNA reads TGTGCCAGCTCACCCGAGCTTGCCCACGAGCAGTACTTC. The full variable domain, its missing parts supplied by reference TRBV18 and TRBJ2-7, is NAGVMQNPRHLVRRRGQEARLRCSPMKGHSHVYWYRQLPEEGLKFMVYLQKENIIDESGMPKERFSAEFPKEGPSILRIQQVVRGDSAAYFCASSPELAHEQYFGPGTRLTVT.

There are many counts of this clonotype. V usage is TRBV10-2 and J usage is TRBJ1-5; D uncertain. V shed 3 bases and J shed 0 bases, with 9 bases lying between them. The CDR3 is 15 amino acids. Germline V CDR1 and CDR2: WSHSY, SAAADI. DNA for the CDR3: TGCGCCAGCAGTGATCGAGACGGTAGCAATCAGCCCCAGCATTTT. Amino acid sequence: CASSDRDGSNQPQHF.

V and J are TRBV7-2 and TRBJ1-2, with D possibly being TRBD1 (6 bases). The CDR3 sequence is 17 residues long. V lost 4 bases and J 3 bases, leaving 21 bases between the germline ends. From germline, CDR1 is SGHTA and CDR2 FQGNSA. CDR3 sequence (DNA): TGTGCCAGCAGCTCAGTTCGAGACAGGCCCCCTTACTATGGCTACACCTTC. It translates to CASSSVRDRPPYYGYTF.

The CDR3 loop is CASSLGFGTALAKNIQYF. The DNA of the CDR3 is TGCGCCAGCAGCTTGGGTTTCGGGACAGCATTAGCCAAAAACATTCAGTACTTC. The chain is built from TRBV5-1 and TRBJ2-4; 7 nucleotides line up with TRBD1. CDR1 and CDR2 from the germline V gene are SGHRS and YFSETQ. This CDR3 region has 18 residues. The V and J ends lost 0 bases and 0 bases, in that order; junction bases with no gene match: 9.

In regard to this clonotype: This may be a read error: a much more frequent sequence differs by one nucleotide. The V and J genes are TRBV5-3 and TRBJ2-7, with a weak D call TRBD2 (6 bases). TRBV5-3 is classed as an ORF, of uncertain function. The CDR3 length is 15 residues. The CDR3 is CARCLMGLQRYEQYF. The DNA for the CDR3 is TGTGCCAGATGCTTGATGGGACTCCAACGCTACGAGCAGTACTTC.

This clonotype was picked up many times. The chain combines TRBV24-1 with TRBJ2-2; 9 bases agree with TRBD2. With 6 bases clipped from V and 4 bases from J, the junction kept 8 bases outside the gene matches. The CDR3 runs to 16 residues. Germline CDR1 reads KGHDR; CDR2 reads SFDVKD. CDR3 amino acids: CATSPSGTRITGELFF. CDR3 coding DNA: TGTGCCACCAGTCCTAGCGGGACACGGATCACCGGGGAGCTGTTTTTT.

The chain has TRBV5-1 and TRBJ2-3; TRBD2 matches at 9 bases. The V gene's germline CDR1 is SGHRS and CDR2 YFSETQ. The CDR3 is 16 amino acids. J gave up 0 bases and V 0 bases, and 2 bases lay outside the gene matches. Written as DNA, the CDR3 is TGCGCCAGCAGCTTGGCAGCGGGAGGAAGCACAGATACGCAGTATTTT. This sequence encodes CASSLAAGGSTDTQYF.

In its sample, this clonotype was seen many times. The rearrangement uses TRBV27 and TRBJ1-2, with TRBD1 matching 7 bases. CDR1 MNHEY and CDR2 SMNVEV come from the germline V gene (reference sequence). The CDR3 spans 14 residues. V trimming: 6 bases; J trimming: 4 bases; junction bases outside the gene matches: 8. The CDR3 coding sequence is TGTGCCAGCAGCCGACAGGGCTTCTTCTATGGCTACACCTTC. Its protein product is CASSRQGFFYGYTF.

This clonotype was counted at least ten times. The chain has TRBV12-3 or TRBV12-4 and TRBJ2-7; TRBD2 matches 8 bases. This CDR3 has 13 residues. V gave up 6 bases and J gave up 6 bases; unmatched junction bases: 7. CDR3 sequence reads: CASSRLASVEQYF. The CDR3 coding sequence is TGTGCCAGCAGCCGACTAGCGTCAGTCGAGCAGTACTTC.

This clonotype was counted ten times or more. The chain combines TRBV18 with TRBJ2-7; D possibly corresponds to TRBD1 (5 bases). This CDR3 is 13 amino acids long. Germline CDR1 KGHSH, CDR2 LQKENI. V was trimmed by 3 bases and J by 1 base, leaving 7 bases between them. This CDR3 reads CASSPQGSYEQYF. The CDR3 DNA reads as TGTGCCAGCTCACCGCAGGGATCCTACGAGCAGTACTTC. Full variable domain (rest looked up from reference TRBV18 and TRBJ2-7): NAGVMQNPRHLVRRRGQEARLRCSPMKGHSHVYWYRQLPEEGLKFMVYLQKENIIDESGMPKERFSAEFPKEGPSILRIQQVVRGDSAAYFCASSPQGSYEQYFGPGTRLTVT.

This rearrangement joins TRBV2 to TRBJ2-3, with 9 bases aligning to TRBD1. The CDR3 has 14 residues. Looked up from germline, CDR1 is SNHLY and CDR2 is FYNNEI. J lost 7 bases, V lost 4 bases, and 6 bases had no gene match. The CDR3 bases are TGTGCCAGCAGTGGACAGGGGGGTACACATACGCAGTATTTT. Its protein is CASSGQGGTHTQYF.

This clonotype was recorded many times. The chain employs TRBV2 and TRBJ2-5; 8 nucleotides line up with TRBD2. This CDR3 spans 15 amino acids. The J segment lost 5 bases and the V segment lost 4 bases, leaving 9 bases of the junction unmatched. CDR1 is SNHLY and CDR2 is FYNNEI in the germline V gene. In nucleotides, the CDR3 is TGTGCCAGCAGTGGACTAGCGCTTTCTGTGGAGACCCAGTACTTC. It encodes CASSGLALSVETQYF.

This clonotype showed up many times. V usage is TRBV6-2 or TRBV6-3 and J usage is TRBJ2-4; unclear D gene. Germline V gene lookup returns CDR1 MNHEY and CDR2 SVGEGT. This CDR3 contains 14 residues. Trimming pared 7 bases from V and 0 bases from J, leaving 10 bases between. CDR3 protein: CASTTRLAKNIQYF. In DNA form, the CDR3 reads TGTGCCAGCACCACGCGACTAGCCAAAAACATTCAGTACTTC.

This clonotype came up a few times. The J gene is TRBJ2-1, the V gene TRBV19; 9 positions match TRBD1. With 6 bases clipped from V and 4 bases from J, the junction kept 7 bases outside the gene matches. Per the germline V gene, CDR1 is LNHDA and CDR2 is SQIVND (reference sequence). The CDR3 runs 15 residues. Here the CDR3 reads CASRSGTGSYNEQFF. The CDR3 DNA is TGTGCCAGTAGATCCGGGACAGGGTCATACAATGAGCAGTTCTTC.

This clonotype appeared a few times. V gene TRBV6-5 combines with J gene TRBJ2-1, with 9 bases fitting TRBD2. Germline V lookup: CDR1 MNHEY, CDR2 SVGAGI. The CDR3 length is 17 residues. V lost 2 bases, J lost 10 bases, and 15 bases stayed unmatched. The CDR3, as DNA: TGTGCCAGCAGTTACCGTAGCGGGAGAGGGTCCTACGTAGAGCAGTTCTTC. The encoded protein is CASSYRSGRGSYVEQFF.

This clonotype has at least ten counts. This sequence joins TRBV6-2 or TRBV6-3 and TRBJ2-7; D is undetermined. This CDR3 spans 12 amino acids. Trimming removed 2 bases at V and 4 bases at J, with 6 bases between. Germline V gene data show CDR1 as MNHEY and CDR2 as SVGEGT. The CDR3 coding sequence is TGTGCCAGCAGTTACGGAGAATACGAGCAGTACTTC. Amino acids: CASSYGEYEQYF.